This is a list of T cell receptor beta chains from one sample in a study of T cells in Graves' hyperthyroidism and ophthalmopathy. TCRdb used MiXCR to reprocess the multiplex PCR reads, holding one entry per CDR3 protein. The data show around 300,000 distinct CDR3 sequences, roughly 13% seen once. The sequenced sample consisted of blood. The receptors derive from a middle-aged woman with Graves' hyperthyroidism. CDR3s include the opening cysteine and the closing phenylalanine or tryptophan. D genes are given only for firm matches. Only some rows state a clone size, as once, few, many or a class for expanded clones.

abundance	v_gene	j_gene	d_gene	CDR3nt	CDR3aa
few	TRBV7-2	TRBJ2-7	-	TGTGCCAGCAGCTCCACTTCGGGGCCTGGCTACGAGCAGTACTTC	CASSSTSGPGYEQYF
-	TRBV18	TRBJ2-5	TRBD1	TGTGCCAGCTCACCGTACGGACAGGAAGAGACCCAGTACTTC	CASSPYGQEETQYF
few	TRBV7-2	TRBJ2-1	-	TGTGCCAGCAGCTTAGCCTTAGCGAATTACAATGAGCAGTTCTTC	CASSLALANYNEQFF
few	TRBV29-1	TRBJ1-1	-	TGCAGCGTTTTTGGGGGGGGGACTGAAGCTTTCTTT	CSVFGGGTEAFF
many	TRBV7-8	TRBJ2-2	-	TGTGCCAGCACCCAACGATTTGGCCAGCGGTCCACCGGGGAGCTGTTTTTT	CASTQRFGQRSTGELFF
many	TRBV7-2	TRBJ2-2	-	TGTGCCAGCAGCTTAGGATCCACCAACACCGGGGAGCTGTTTTTT	CASSLGSTNTGELFF
many	TRBV6-1	TRBJ2-3	TRBD1	TGTGCCAGCAGTCTAGAAGTTGGGACAGGCACAGATACGCAGTATTTT	CASSLEVGTGTDTQYF
many	TRBV27	TRBJ2-1	-	TGTGCCAGCAGTGCCCGGGTCTATTACAATGAGCAGTTCTTC	CASSARVYYNEQFF
many	TRBV6-5	TRBJ1-1	-	TGTGCCAGCAGTTACGGAAGGGGAGACACTGAAGCTTTCTTT	CASSYGRGDTEAFF
few	TRBV3-1	TRBJ1-5	-	TGTGCCAGCAGCCAAGGGGGAGGGAGTCAGCCCCAGCATTTT	CASSQGGGSQPQHF
-	TRBV20-1	TRBJ2-1	-	TGCAGTGCTAGGGGCAGGGATTACAATGAGCAGTTCTTC	CSARGRDYNEQFF
many	TRBV7-9	TRBJ2-1	-	TGTGCCAGCAGCTTAGTAGGGAAGTCGGTTGAGCAGTTCTTC	CASSLVGKSVEQFF
-	TRBV19	TRBJ1-2	TRBD1	TGTGCCAGTAGTATAGATGGGGCAGGGGGCCAGGGCTACACCTTC	CASSIDGAGGQGYTF